The table lists the clone carrying this T cell receptor beta chain with a count of one. Authors' methods: Amplified reference gene primers provided the basis for estimating nucleated cell counts. Here immunoSEQ multiplex PCR was the method, and the copy in TCRdb shows in-frame clones only, minus some. That table furnishes V, J and clone size, whereas the DNA furnished D and trimming. The table includes around 220,000 clones, approximately 80% detected once. These data belong to a study of blood T cell repertoires in COVID-19. Whole-study context: Researchers got acute and convalescent COVID-19 samples from the United States, Italy and Spain. PBMCs, B-cell-depleted T cells, or T cells provided the cDNA or gDNA that made up the material.

The specimen was peripheral blood. The TCR sequence derives from a man aged 25-45 years with active or convalescent COVID-19.

The CDR3, as DNA: TGTGCCAGCAGCCAAAGGACAGGGTACCGCTACACCTTC. Its protein is CASSQRTGYRYTF. The V and J genes are TRBV5-4 and TRBJ1-2; TRBD1 agrees at 8 bases. The CDR3 spans 13 residues. Looked up from germline, CDR1 is SGHNT and CDR2 is YYREEE (reference sequence). V was pared by 4 bases and J by 9 bases, with 8 bases of the junction left unmatched.